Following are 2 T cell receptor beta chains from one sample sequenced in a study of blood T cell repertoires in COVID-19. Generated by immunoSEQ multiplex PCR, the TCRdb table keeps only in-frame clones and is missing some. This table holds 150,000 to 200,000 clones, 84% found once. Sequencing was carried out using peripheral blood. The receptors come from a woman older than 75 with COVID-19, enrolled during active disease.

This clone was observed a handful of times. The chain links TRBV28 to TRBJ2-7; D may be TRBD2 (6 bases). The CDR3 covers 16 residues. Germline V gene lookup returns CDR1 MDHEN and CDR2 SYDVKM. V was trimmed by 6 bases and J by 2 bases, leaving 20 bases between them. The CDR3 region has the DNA TGTGCCAGCAGCCGCCACGGGGCTAGCGCTCCCTACGAGCAGTACTTC. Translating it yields CASSRHGASAPYEQYF. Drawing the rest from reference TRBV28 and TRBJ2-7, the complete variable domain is DVKVTQSSRYLVKRTGEKVFLECVQDMDHENMFWYRQDPGLGLRLIYFSYDVKMKEKGDIPEGYSVSREKKERFSLILESASTNQTSMYLCASSRHGASAPYEQYFGPGTRLTVT.

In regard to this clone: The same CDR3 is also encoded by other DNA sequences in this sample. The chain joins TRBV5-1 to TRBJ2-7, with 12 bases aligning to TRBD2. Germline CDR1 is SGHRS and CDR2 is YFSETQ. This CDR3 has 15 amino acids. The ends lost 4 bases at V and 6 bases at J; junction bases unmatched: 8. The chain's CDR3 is CASSPRLAGEGEQYF. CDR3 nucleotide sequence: TGCGCCAGCAGCCCGAGACTAGCGGGAGAAGGCGAGCAGTACTTC.